Sequencing of this TCR beta chain was carried out in a study of graft-versus-host responses after intestinal transplantation. Overall study context: Each recipient received anti-thymocyte globulin induction, then tacrolimus and steroids for three to four years.

V lost 8 bases to trimming and J lost 4 bases, with 15 bases between them. Germline V gene lookup returns CDR1 ENHRY and CDR2 SYGVKD. The CDR3 length is 14 residues. A single count supports this clone. The antigen is undetermined. Only in-frame clones appear in the TCRdb table, and some are missing; sequencing was by immunoSEQ multiplex PCR. The sample lists roughly 99,000 clones, approximately 90% seen once, with roughly 0.07% in the top ten. Material: unstimulated CD8+ T cells sorted from spleen or lymph node cells, obtained before transplant. The chain couples TRBV10-3 to TRBJ1-5; maybe TRBD1 (6 bases). The sequence derives from a human donor who was the organ donor for an intestinal transplant. DNA for the CDR3: TGTGCCATCGAGGGCAGGGGATCAAATCAGCCCCAGCATTTT. It is translated as CAIEGRGSNQPQHF.